This T cell receptor (beta chain) was sequenced in a study of CD8 T cells in Susac syndrome (dated by TCRdb to the late 2010s). At the level of the whole study: The study used repertoire sequencing to test whether antigen drove CD8+ T cell activation and differentiation in Susac syndrome. CD8+ T cell repertoire clonality was compared between 11 to 12 healthy donors, some 14 Susac syndrome patients and 15 multiple sclerosis patients. Overall study results and their limits: The number of individuals in the TCR sequencing and HLA analysis was recognized as being relatively small.

RNA was extracted using the RNeasy kit, and about 0.45 to 1 ug of the RNA was reverse transcribed with random hexamers. The immunoSEQ multiplex PCR assay, covering 54 Vbeta and 13 Jbeta segments, was used to amplify TCR beta CDR3 regions. PCR amplification bias was corrected by using a synthetic template baseline for primer optimization and computational correction. On the authors' methods: Reads were assigned to V, D and J genes according to IMGT and analyzed in immunoSEQ Analyzer, with only productive sequences retained. Clonality was calculated as one minus the Shannon entropy normalized by log2 of the number of productive unique sequences. Public and private clones were assessed among the 100 most prevalent clones of each patient and control. A clone was defined as Susac-specific if it was absent from the healthy and MS cohorts, from roughly 990 published viral clones and from other ImmuneACCESS disease sequences. TCRdb trimmed the raw reads at Q25, called clones with MiXCR and kept productive beta chains. Entries are consolidated by CDR3 protein sequence, retaining the most common genes and DNA. V and J calls and clone size were set by TCRdb, not the authors. The sample table lists roughly 300,000 distinct CDR3 sequences, around 84% of them with a count of one. In total, the top ten clones hold approximately 0.11% of the sample.

Including cysteine and phenylalanine, the CDR3 has 13 amino acids. Only CDR3 DNA is held: 39 bases, read in frame from base 1. This clonotype was counted a single time. What this receptor recognizes is not known. No clone much larger than this one lies a single base away; base qualities are absent. A lone read offers only weak evidence. Peripheral blood CD8+ and CD4+ T cells from healthy donors, Susac syndrome patients and multiple sclerosis patients were profiled using high-throughput TCR beta sequencing. The multiple sclerosis controls were treatment-naive patients who had stable or active relapsing-remitting disease and met the revised McDonald criteria. CD8+ TEMRA cells were enriched by FACS, while bulk CD8+ and CD4+ T cells were purified by magnetic negative isolation. Blood was drawn into EDTA tubes, processed within 24 hours, and PBMCs were isolated by density gradient centrifugation. PBMCs intended for TCR sequencing were frozen in liquid nitrogen and were later thawed in a 37 degrees C water bath. The sorted or isolated CD4+, CD8+ and CD8+ TEMRA cells reached a purity of at least 90%.

Source material: CD8+ T cells from PBMCs. This chain is built from TRBV21-1 and TRBJ2-3; the tabulated D call, TRBD1, remains unverified against the DNA. TRBV21-1 represents a pseudogene. This receptor was obtained from a human donor with multiple sclerosis. The nucleotides are TGTGCCAGCAGCAGTCCGGGGACAGATACGCAGTATTTT. It translates to CASSSPGTDTQYF.